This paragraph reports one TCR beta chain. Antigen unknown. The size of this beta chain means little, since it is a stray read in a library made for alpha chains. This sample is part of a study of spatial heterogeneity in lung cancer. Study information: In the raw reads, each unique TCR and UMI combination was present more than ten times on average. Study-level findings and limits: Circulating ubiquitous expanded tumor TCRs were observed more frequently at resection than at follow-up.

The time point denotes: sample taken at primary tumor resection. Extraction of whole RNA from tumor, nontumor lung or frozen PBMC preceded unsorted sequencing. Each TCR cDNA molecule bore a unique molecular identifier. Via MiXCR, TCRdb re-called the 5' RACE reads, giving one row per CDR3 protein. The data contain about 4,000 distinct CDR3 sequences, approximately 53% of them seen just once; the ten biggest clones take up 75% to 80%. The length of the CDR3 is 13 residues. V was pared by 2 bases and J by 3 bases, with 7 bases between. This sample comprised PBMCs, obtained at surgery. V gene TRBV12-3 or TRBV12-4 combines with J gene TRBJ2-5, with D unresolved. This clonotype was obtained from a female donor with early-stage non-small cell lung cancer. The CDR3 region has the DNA TGTGCCAGCAGTTTATACGGTGAAGAGACCCAGTACTTC. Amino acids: CASSLYGEETQYF.